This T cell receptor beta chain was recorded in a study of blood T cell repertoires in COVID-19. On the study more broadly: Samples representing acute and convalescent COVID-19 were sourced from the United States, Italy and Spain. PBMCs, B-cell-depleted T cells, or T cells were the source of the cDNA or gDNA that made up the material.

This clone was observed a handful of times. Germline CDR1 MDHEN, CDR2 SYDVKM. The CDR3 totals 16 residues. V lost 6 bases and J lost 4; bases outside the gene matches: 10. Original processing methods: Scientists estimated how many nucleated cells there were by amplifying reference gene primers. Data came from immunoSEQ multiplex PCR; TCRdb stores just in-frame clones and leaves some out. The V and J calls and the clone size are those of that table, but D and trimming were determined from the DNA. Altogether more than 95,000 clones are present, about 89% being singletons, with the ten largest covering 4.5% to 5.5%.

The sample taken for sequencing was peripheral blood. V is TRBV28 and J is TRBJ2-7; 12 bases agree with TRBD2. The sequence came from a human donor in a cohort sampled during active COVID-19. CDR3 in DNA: TGTGCCAGCAGCCTATCTAGCGGGGGGGCGAGATACGAGCAGTACTTC. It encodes CASSLSSGGARYEQYF.